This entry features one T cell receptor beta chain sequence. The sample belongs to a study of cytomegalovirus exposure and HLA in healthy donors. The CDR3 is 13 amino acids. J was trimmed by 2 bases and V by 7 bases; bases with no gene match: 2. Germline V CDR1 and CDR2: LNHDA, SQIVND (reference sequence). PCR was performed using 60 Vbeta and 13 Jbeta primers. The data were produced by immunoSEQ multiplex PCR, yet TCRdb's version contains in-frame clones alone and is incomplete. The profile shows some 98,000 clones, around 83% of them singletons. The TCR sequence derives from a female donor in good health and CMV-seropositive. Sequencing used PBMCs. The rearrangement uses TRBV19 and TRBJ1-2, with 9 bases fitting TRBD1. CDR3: CASTGQGNYGYTF. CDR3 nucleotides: TGTGCCAGTACCGGACAGGGGAACTATGGCTACACCTTC. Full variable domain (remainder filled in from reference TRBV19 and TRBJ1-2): DGGITQSPKYLFRKEGQNVTLSCEQNLNHDAMYWYRQDPGQGLRLIYYSQIVNDFQKGDIAEGYSVSREKKESFPLTVTSAQKNPTAFYLCASTGQGNYGYTFGSGTRLTVV.